These T cell receptor beta chains were read from a single sample in a study of chronic HIV infection and antiretroviral therapy. TCRdb redid the calling of the 5' RACE reads with MiXCR, one entry per CDR3 protein. The repertoire holds 40,000 to 50,000 distinct CDR3 sequences, with under 20% as singletons. The source material was peripheral blood. Receptors were obtained from an adult who had HIV and had not received antiretroviral therapy, or was an uninfected healthy control (not recorded which). The CDR3 runs from the conserved cysteine through the conserved F or W. A D gene is named only where the DNA matches it firmly. Not all rows give a size; the values are once, few, many and, for expanded clones, a class.

clone_size,v_call,j_call,d_call,cdr3_nt,cdr3_aa
.,TRBV7-9,TRBJ1-1,.,TGTGCCAGCAGCCTTCAGGACGGTGAAGCTTTCTTT,CASSLQDGEAFF
few,TRBV4-1,TRBJ2-5,.,TGCGCCAGCAGCCAAGCTAGCTTGGAGACCCAGTACTTC,CASSQASLETQYF
.,TRBV30,TRBJ2-1,.,TGTGCCTGGTCTGGGGGGCTGAATGAGCAGTTCTTC,CAWSGGLNEQFF
.,TRBV29-1,TRBJ2-5,.,TGCAGCGCTGGCCCAGATAAACTCCAAGAGACCCAGTACTTC,CSAGPDKLQETQYF
.,TRBV28,TRBJ2-7,TRBD2,TGTGCCAGCAGTTTATTGCTAGCGGGACAAGACGAGCAGTACTTC,CASSLLLAGQDEQYF
few,TRBV6-5,TRBJ2-1,.,TGTGCCAGCAGTTACTCGACTTCCGGGGATGAGCAGTTCTTC,CASSYSTSGDEQFF
.,TRBV7-2,TRBJ2-4,.,TGTGCCAGCCGCTTAGTCTCCAGGGAGGCCAAAAACATTCAGTACTTC,CASRLVSREAKNIQYF
.,TRBV27,TRBJ1-5,TRBD1,TGTGCCAGCAGTTCCTACAGGGGAAATCAGCCCCAGCATTTT,CASSSYRGNQPQHF
many,TRBV7-2,TRBJ2-1,.,TGTGCCAGCAGCTTAGGGCTAGCAAATTATGAGCAGTTCTTC,CASSLGLANYEQFF
few,TRBV24-1,TRBJ1-1,TRBD1,TGTGCCACCAGCCTGGGGGGAGGGGGCGACACTGAAGCTTTCTTT,CATSLGGGGDTEAFF
.,TRBV29-1,TRBJ1-1,TRBD1,TGCAGCGCGATCAGACAGGGCACTGAAGCTTTCTTT,CSAIRQGTEAFF
.,TRBV13,TRBJ1-1,TRBD1,TGTGCCAGCAGCTTAGGCAATTGGGACAGTCGGAACACTGAAGCTTTCTTT,CASSLGNWDSRNTEAFF
.,TRBV6-1,TRBJ2-7,.,TGTGCCAGCAGTGAAGTCACGGGAGTTAATGGGCTGTACTTC,CASSEVTGVNGLYF
many,TRBV14,TRBJ2-7,TRBD1,TGTGCCAGCAGCTCCCGACAGGGGGACCCCAGACAGTACTTC,CASSSRQGDPRQYF
.,TRBV28,TRBJ2-5,.,TGTGCCAGCAGCCGCGACTATGTACAAGAGACCCAGTACTTC,CASSRDYVQETQYF
.,TRBV29-1,TRBJ1-1,TRBD1,TGCAGCGTTTGGGGGACAGAAAAGAACACTGAAGCTTTCTTT,CSVWGTEKNTEAFF
.,TRBV28,TRBJ2-7,.,TGTGCCAGCAGTTTAATCACGACAGGAGGCGAGCAGTACTTC,CASSLITTGGEQYF
.,TRBV6-5,TRBJ1-1,.,TGTGCCAGCAGTTACGGGGGAGAGGCTTTCTTT,CASSYGGEAFF
.,TRBV28,TRBJ1-1,TRBD1,TGTGCCAGCACTAAGAGGGGGCTGGGGACTGAAGCTTTCTTT,CASTKRGLGTEAFF
.,TRBV12-3/TRBV12-4,TRBJ1-2,.,TGTGCCAGCAGTTTAATAGGGAATGGCTACACCTTC,CASSLIGNGYTF
.,TRBV24-1,TRBJ2-1,.,TGTGCCACCAGTGCCAACAATGAGCAGTTCTTC,CATSANNEQFF
.,TRBV3-1,TRBJ2-3,.,TGTGCCAGCAGCCAAGTAGAGTTCTCTTCGCAGTATTTT,CASSQVEFSSQYF
.,TRBV10-3,TRBJ2-1,.,TGTGCCATCAGTGACCCTATTGGGGCCCATGAGCAGTTCTTC,CAISDPIGAHEQFF
few,TRBV7-9,TRBJ2-3,.,TGTGCCAGCAGCTTAGGGGGGCAGGGGAAAGATACGCAGTATTTT,CASSLGGQGKDTQYF
few,TRBV10-3,TRBJ2-1,.,TGTGCCATCAGTGTCATTCTAGCGACCGTCAATGAGCAGTTCTTC,CAISVILATVNEQFF
few,TRBV28,TRBJ1-1,.,TGTGCCAGCACCTTTACAGACGTGAACACTGAAGCTTTCTTT,CASTFTDVNTEAFF
.,TRBV25-1,TRBJ2-7,TRBD1,TGTGCCAGCAAGGGACAGGGCGGTTACGAGCAGTACTTC,CASKGQGGYEQYF
.,TRBV6-1,TRBJ2-7,.,TGTGCCAGAAGTGAAGTCACGGGAGTTAATGGGCTGTACTTC,CARSEVTGVNGLYF
.,TRBV29-1,TRBJ1-1,.,TGCAGCGTTGGTCAGGGTACAGTCACTGAAGCTTTCTTT,CSVGQGTVTEAFF
many,TRBV20-1,TRBJ2-7,TRBD1,TGCACTACGGACAGGCGGCACGAGCAGTACTTC,CTTDRRHEQYF
few,TRBV3-1,TRBJ2-3,TRBD1,TGTGCCAGCAGCCCAGCAAGAGACAGGGTCAAAGATACGCAGTATTTT,CASSPARDRVKDTQYF
few,TRBV3-1,TRBJ2-2,TRBD2,TGTGCCAGCAGCCCGCTAGCGGGAGAGGGTACCGGGGAGCTGTTTTTT,CASSPLAGEGTGELFF
few,TRBV28,TRBJ2-6,.,TGTGCCAGCAGGCAACGCTCTGGGGCCAACGTCCTGACTTTC,CASRQRSGANVLTF